This record concerns one T cell receptor (beta chain) sequence. The entry originates in a study of blood T cell repertoires in COVID-19. For the study at large: In each case, the material was cDNA or gDNA derived from T cells, B-cell-depleted T cells, or PBMCs.

Recruited during active infection, patients (from Seattle) were subsequently followed longitudinally. In the original analysis: The assay estimated nucleated cells by amplifying reference gene primers. Assay used: immunoSEQ multiplex PCR; TCRdb lists only in-frame clones, some missing. The V and J calls and clone size are taken from that table; D and trimming were inferred from the DNA. There are some 100,000 clones in the sample; under 80% occur only once, and 3% to 4.5% lies in the top ten. The sequencing input was peripheral blood. The clonotype was recovered from a man in his sixties or seventies with COVID-19, enrolled during active disease.

CDR3 loop: CASTSTGDDYGYTF. The CDR3 DNA reads as TGTGCCAGCACCTCGACAGGGGATGACTATGGCTACACCTTC. The chain has TRBV2 and TRBJ1-2; TRBD1 matches at 8 bases. This CDR3 spans 14 amino acids. With 7 bases clipped from V and 3 bases from J, the junction kept 7 bases outside the gene matches. Looked up from germline, CDR1 is SNHLY and CDR2 is FYNNEI.